The 32 T cell receptor beta chains in this list originate from one sample, sequenced in a study of shared clonotypes between healthy human individuals. Terminally differentiated effector memory CD45RA+ cells were left out of the naive CD8 fraction, which was CD45RO-negative and positively selected for CCR7. Repertoires were generated with immunoSEQ multiplex PCR, while TCRdb's copy carries only in-frame clones and drops some. The table lists millions of clones, about 95% of them singletons. The sequenced sample consisted of naive CD8+ T cells sorted from blood. Receptors originate from a man aged 18 to 35 in good health.

The gene calls are TRBV2 and TRBJ2-7; D not certain. This CDR3 is built from 13 residues. Germline V gene lookup returns CDR1 SNHLY and CDR2 FYNNEI. V was cut by 4 bases and J by 4 bases, with 11 bases left in between. CDR3 loop: CASSGPAVYEQYF. As DNA, the CDR3 is TGTGCCAGCAGTGGACCAGCTGTATACGAGCAGTACTTC.

The chain uses TRBV6-1 and TRBJ1-2; no firm D call. Trimming removed 1 base at V and 1 base at J, with 13 bases between. There are 16 residues in the CDR3. Germline V lookup: CDR1 MNHNS, CDR2 SASEGT. The CDR3, as DNA: TGTGCCAGCAGTGAAGACGGACTTACCTATAACTATGGCTACACCTTC. The encoded protein is CASSEDGLTYNYGYTF.

This chain links TRBV7-9 with TRBJ2-5, with 10 bases fitting TRBD2. The trim removed 7 bases at V and 4 bases at J, leaving 9 bases unmatched. CDR3 length: 15 amino acids. Germline V gene lookup returns CDR1 SEHNR and CDR2 FQNEAQ (reference sequence). CDR3 amino acids: CASKEREGLGETQYF. As DNA, the CDR3 is TGTGCCAGCAAGGAGCGGGAGGGCCTTGGAGAGACCCAGTACTTC.

CDR3 loop: CASSEGGQGGAGELFF. CDR3 in DNA: TGTGCCAGCAGTGAAGGTGGACAGGGTGGGGCCGGGGAGCTGTTTTTT. This sequence joins TRBV2 and TRBJ2-2; 8 positions match TRBD1. The length of the CDR3 is 16 residues. Trimming removed 1 base from V and 6 bases from J; junction bases left unmatched: 7. CDR1 is SNHLY, CDR2 FYNNEI, per germline.

J is TRBJ2-3 and V is TRBV4-3; 8 bases agree with TRBD1. Germline V gives CDR1 LGHNA, CDR2 YSLEER. J was trimmed by 0 bases and V by 4 bases; bases with no gene match: 6. The length of the CDR3 is 16 residues. The CDR3 loop reads CASSPGGSYSTDTQYF. The CDR3 DNA follows: TGCGCCAGCAGCCCAGGGGGCTCCTATAGCACAGATACGCAGTATTTT.

The J gene is TRBJ1-1, the V gene TRBV27; D possibly corresponds to TRBD1 (5 bases). The CDR3 contains 15 residues. V was shortened by 0 bases and J by 4 bases, with 12 bases between the two germline ends. Germline V gives CDR1 MNHEY, CDR2 SMNVEV (reference sequence). CDR3 region: CASSLSGGASTEAFF. The CDR3 region has the DNA TGTGCCAGCAGTTTATCAGGCGGGGCTAGCACTGAAGCTTTCTTT.

This clone was seen once. CDR3 residues: CASSPERTLTNTGELFF. The DNA of the CDR3 is TGCGCCAGCAGCCCAGAGCGGACACTAACGAACACCGGGGAGCTGTTTTTT. The chain is built from TRBV4-1 and TRBJ2-2; TRBD1 or TRBD2 may be the D gene (5 bases each). V lost 4 bases and J 0 bases, leaving 15 bases between the germline ends. CDR1 is MGHRA and CDR2 is YSYEKL in the germline V gene. The CDR3 runs 17 residues.

The V and J genes are TRBV5-4 and TRBJ2-3; D ambiguous. V lost 4 bases, J lost 4 bases, and 13 bases lay in between. The CDR3 runs to 14 residues. CDR1 and CDR2 from the germline V gene are SGHNT and YYREEE (reference sequence). CDR3 region: CASSPVADPDTQYF. The DNA for the CDR3 is TGTGCCAGCAGCCCCGTGGCCGACCCAGATACGCAGTATTTT.

The gene calls are TRBV9 and TRBJ1-5, with a tentative D call TRBD1 (6 bases). The V end lost 0 bases, the J end lost 4 bases, and 11 bases lay between the germline ends. The CDR3 length is 15 residues. Germline CDR1 reads SGDLS; CDR2 reads YYNGEE. As DNA, the CDR3 is TGTGCCAGCAGCGTAGTGGGGGGCCCTAATCAGCCCCAGCATTTT. Its translation is CASSVVGGPNQPQHF.

About this clone itself: The sample holds other DNA sequences that translate to the same CDR3. V is TRBV6-5 and J is TRBJ1-2; no firm D call. Germline-derived CDR1 and CDR2 are MNHEY and SVGAGI. The V end lost 0 bases, the J end lost 0 bases, and 2 bases lay between the germline ends. The CDR3 consists of 13 residues. The CDR3 protein is CASSYSPNYGYTF. CDR3 nucleotides: TGTGCCAGCAGTTACTCTCCTAACTATGGCTACACCTTC.

This clone occurred once. The J gene is TRBJ1-1, the V gene TRBV6-1; possible D gene TRBD1, 5 bases. The length of the CDR3 is 15 residues. Trimming took off 1 base at V and 3 bases at J, with 12 bases between the two ends. Germline values: CDR1 MNHNS, CDR2 SASEGT. The CDR3 sequence is CASSEVMGGDTEAFF. The CDR3 DNA reads TGTGCCAGCAGTGAAGTGATGGGGGGGGACACTGAAGCTTTCTTT.

The chain joins TRBV6-6 to TRBJ2-5, with TRBD2 identical over 11 bases. There are 15 residues in the CDR3. Germline V gene data show CDR1 as MNHNY and CDR2 as SVGAGI (reference sequence). V shed 6 bases and J 4 bases; nucleotides not matched to a gene: 7. As DNA, the CDR3 is TGTGCCAGCAGCCCGACTAGCGGGACCACAGAGACCCAGTACTTC. This translates into CASSPTSGTTETQYF.

The chain recombines TRBV7-9 with TRBJ2-7, with 8 bases matching TRBD1. Per germline, CDR1 SEHNR and CDR2 FQNEAQ (reference sequence). V gave up 5 bases and J gave up 3 bases; unmatched junction bases: 9. There are 15 residues in the CDR3. The CDR3 DNA is TGTGCCAGCAGCCCAGAGGACAGGGTGATCTACGAGCAGTACTTC. Translation gives CASSPEDRVIYEQYF.

As for this clone: The junction departs from the called germline gene at one end, perhaps through a read error. This sample includes further DNA sequences coding for the same CDR3. V usage is TRBV2 and J usage is TRBJ2-5, with D perhaps assigned TRBD1 or TRBD2 (6 bases each). Germline V lookup: CDR1 SNHLY, CDR2 FYNNEI. The CDR3 is 16 residues long. CDR3 loop: CASSDRVRGRAETQYF. CDR3 DNA sequence: TGCGCCAGCAGTGACCGTGTCCGGGGGCGCGCAGAGACCCAGTACTTC.

The V and J genes are TRBV13 and TRBJ2-2; no definite D call. With 2 bases removed from V and 1 base from J, the gap between germline ends came to 8 bases. The CDR3 extends over 15 amino acids. Per the germline V gene, CDR1 is PRHDT and CDR2 is FYEKMQ (reference sequence). The CDR3 DNA follows: TGTGCCAGCAGCTTATTATCGGGGAACACCGGGGAGCTGTTTTTT. Translating gives CASSLLSGNTGELFF.

Turning to this clone: This CDR3 is also generated by other DNA sequences in the sample. The chain recombines TRBV5-4 with TRBJ2-3, with D possibly called TRBD1 or TRBD2 (6 bases each). CDR1 SGHNT and CDR2 YYREEE come from the germline V gene (reference sequence). Trimming left V 0 bases short and J 0 bases short, with 8 bases between. The CDR3 runs 15 residues. The CDR3 loop reads CASSLEGGSTDTQYF. In DNA form, the CDR3 reads TGTGCCAGCAGCTTGGAAGGGGGGAGCACAGATACGCAGTATTTT.

The chain employs TRBV5-4 and TRBJ1-3, with a weak D call TRBD1 (5 bases). This CDR3 contains 15 residues. Germline lookup yields CDR1 SGHNT and CDR2 YYREEE (reference sequence). V was shortened by 3 bases and J by 0 bases, with 10 bases between the two germline ends. DNA for the CDR3: TGTGCCAGCAGCTCCGGGGCCGACTCTGGAAACACCATATATTTT. Amino acids: CASSSGADSGNTIYF.

The chain links TRBV30 to TRBJ2-7; tentatively, D is TRBD1 or TRBD2 (5 bases each). Trimming removed 4 bases from V and 6 bases from J, with 10 bases in between. Per the germline V gene, CDR1 is GTSNPN and CDR2 is SVGIG (reference sequence). The CDR3 length is 11 residues. The DNA of the CDR3 is TGTGCCTGGACGGCAGGGACCGAGCAGTACTTC. Translating gives CAWTAGTEQYF.

The chain recombines TRBV5-8 with TRBJ2-1, with D possibly TRBD1 on 7 matching bases. The CDR3 runs 14 residues. V dropped 4 bases and J dropped 3 bases, with 11 bases sitting between them. CDR1 SGHTS and CDR2 YDEGEE come from the germline V gene. The CDR3 sequence: CASSAGGLYNEQFF. CDR3 DNA: TGTGCCAGCAGCGCAGGGGGACTCTACAATGAGCAGTTCTTC.

This chain uses TRBV23-1 with TRBJ1-1, with no clear D. TRBV23-1 is an ORF, with its function uncertain. Trimming shortened V by 1 base and J by 3 bases, and 9 bases separated the two germline ends. The CDR3 has 14 residues. CDR3: CASSQFGMDTEAFF. CDR3 DNA: TGCGCCAGCAGTCAATTCGGTATGGACACTGAAGCTTTCTTT.

The genes are TRBV2 and TRBJ1-2; TRBD1 agrees at 7 bases. The CDR3 spans 13 residues. Germline CDR1 reads SNHLY; CDR2 reads FYNNEI. With 8 bases clipped from V and 1 base from J, the junction kept 4 bases outside the gene matches. CDR3 region: CASEQGYNYGYTF. The CDR3 nucleotides read TGTGCCAGCGAACAGGGGTATAACTATGGCTACACCTTC.

This clone was counted a single time. This chain uses TRBV7-9 with TRBJ2-5; D is unresolved. Germline V gene data show CDR1 as SEHNR and CDR2 as FQNEAQ (reference sequence). V was clipped by 4 bases and J by 3 bases, with 21 bases between them. The CDR3 spans 17 residues. CDR3 amino acids: CASSSSFGQQKEETQYF. CDR3 bases: TGTGCCAGCAGCTCCTCCTTTGGGCAGCAGAAAGAAGAGACCCAGTACTTC.

This CDR3 reads CAITRDSYGYTF. CDR3 DNA sequence: TGTGCCATCACCCGGGACAGCTATGGCTACACCTTC. The J gene is TRBJ1-2, the V gene TRBV10-3; TRBD1 agrees at 7 bases. This CDR3 has 12 residues. J lost 4 bases, V lost 7 bases, and 3 bases had no gene match. Germline V gene sequence: CDR1 ENHRY, CDR2 SYGVKD.

The chain joins TRBV13 to TRBJ2-3; D is possibly TRBD2 (5 bases). The V gene lost 5 bases and the J gene lost 4 bases, with 10 bases spanning the gap. The V gene's germline CDR1 is PRHDT and CDR2 FYEKMQ (reference sequence). The CDR3 has 13 amino acids. The CDR3 DNA is TGTGCCAGCAGCCAAACTAGTGCAGATACGCAGTATTTT. This gives the protein CASSQTSADTQYF.

The chain links TRBV7-9 to TRBJ2-5; 9 nucleotides align to TRBD2. CDR3 length: 15 amino acids. The V gene's germline CDR1 is SEHNR and CDR2 FQNEAQ (reference sequence). Trimming cost V 5 bases and J 5 bases; bases outside gene matches: 9. The CDR3 bases are TGTGCCAGCAGCCCCCGGCTAGCGGGGAACGAGACCCAGTACTTC. It translates to CASSPRLAGNETQYF.

The genes are TRBV6-6 and TRBJ2-2; 12 bases line up with TRBD2. Germline CDR1 MNHNY, CDR2 SVGAGI (reference sequence). The ends lost 4 bases at V and 4 bases at J; junction bases unmatched: 4. The CDR3 spans 16 residues. In DNA, the CDR3 is TGTGCCAGCAGTTCCCTAGCGGGGGGGCTCACCGGGGAGCTGTTTTTT. Translating it yields CASSSLAGGLTGELFF.

The chain combines TRBV7-2 with TRBJ2-7; 7 bases map to TRBD1. Germline-derived CDR1 and CDR2 are SGHTA and FQGNSA. V dropped 1 base and J dropped 2; count of bases not matched to a gene: 8. CDR3 size: 16 residues. The CDR3 region has the DNA TGTGCCAGCAGCTTAGAAAGGGGGCGAACAGCCTACGAGCAGTACTTC. Translated: CASSLERGRTAYEQYF. Full variable domain (outside the CDR3, taken from reference TRBV7-2 and TRBJ2-7): GAGVSQSPSNKVTEKGKDVELRCDPISGHTALYWYRQSLGQGLEFLIYFQGNSAPDKSGLPSDRFSAERTGGSVSTLTIQRTQQEDSAVYLCASSLERGRTAYEQYFGPGTRLTVT.

The genes are TRBV2 and TRBJ1-1; D unresolved. The germline V gene has CDR1 SNHLY and CDR2 FYNNEI. The CDR3 has 14 amino acids. Trimming took off 2 bases at V and 7 bases at J, with 14 bases between the two ends. The CDR3 region has the DNA TGTGCCAGCAGTGAATCTTGGAGATCCTTTGAAGCTTTCTTT. Protein sequence: CASSESWRSFEAFF.

The V and J genes are TRBV7-9 and TRBJ2-1; D might be TRBD1 (6 bases). The germline CDR1 and CDR2 sequences are SEHNR and FQNEAQ (reference sequence). The CDR3 is 15 residues long. The V end was cut by 1 base, the J end by 4 bases, with 11 bases between. The chain's CDR3 is CASSLVLGQYNEQFF. In DNA, the CDR3 is TGTGCCAGCAGCTTAGTACTCGGACAGTACAATGAGCAGTTCTTC.

The chain employs TRBV6-5 and TRBJ2-5, with 7 bases that match TRBD1. The CDR3 has 15 residues. Germline CDR1 reads MNHEY; CDR2 reads SVGAGI. V was clipped by 4 bases and J by 4 bases; unmatched bases: 9. The CDR3 DNA reads TGTGCCAGCAGTTTTACCGGGACAGACGGAGAGACCCAGTACTTC. It encodes CASSFTGTDGETQYF.

V usage is TRBV10-2 and J usage is TRBJ2-3; no firm D call. V shed 4 bases and J shed 8 bases, with 4 bases lying between them. The CDR3 covers 10 residues. Per the germline V gene, CDR1 is WSHSY and CDR2 is SAAADI. CDR3 sequence reads: CASSVGTQYF. The CDR3 DNA reads TGCGCCAGCAGTGTAGGTACGCAGTATTTT.

This clone appeared a few times. Written as DNA, the CDR3 is TGTGCCACCAGCAGAGCCCCAGTGGGCTACGAGCAGTACTTC. Protein sequence: CATSRAPVGYEQYF. The V gene is TRBV15, the J gene TRBJ2-7, with D unresolved. This CDR3 region has 14 residues. The germline V gene has CDR1 LNHNV and CDR2 YYDKDF (reference sequence). The V and J ends lost 1 base and 3 bases respectively, with 10 bases between them.